This T cell receptor beta chain was recovered during a study of CXCR3-negative and CXCR3-positive naive CD8 T cells. The CDR3 is 13 amino acids. 5' RACE that incorporated UMI labels was used to prepare the TRB cDNA libraries. TCRdb reanalyzed the 5' RACE reads and collapses them to one entry per CDR3 protein, without DNA. The table lists over 70,000 distinct CDR3 sequences, with around 1.8% in the top ten. The TCR comes from a human donor in good health. Some clones in this sample may be carry-over from other donors' samples. The genes are TRBV21-1 and TRBJ2-1; as DNA is missing, the TRBD2 call by TCRdb cannot be tested. TRBV21-1 is deemed a pseudogene. Specimen: naive CXCR3- CD8+ T cells from blood. Documented subset: CD45RO-CCR7+CD27+CD95- naive CD8+ T cells lacking CXCR3 (TNR3-). The CDR3 region is CARGTSCTHEQFF.